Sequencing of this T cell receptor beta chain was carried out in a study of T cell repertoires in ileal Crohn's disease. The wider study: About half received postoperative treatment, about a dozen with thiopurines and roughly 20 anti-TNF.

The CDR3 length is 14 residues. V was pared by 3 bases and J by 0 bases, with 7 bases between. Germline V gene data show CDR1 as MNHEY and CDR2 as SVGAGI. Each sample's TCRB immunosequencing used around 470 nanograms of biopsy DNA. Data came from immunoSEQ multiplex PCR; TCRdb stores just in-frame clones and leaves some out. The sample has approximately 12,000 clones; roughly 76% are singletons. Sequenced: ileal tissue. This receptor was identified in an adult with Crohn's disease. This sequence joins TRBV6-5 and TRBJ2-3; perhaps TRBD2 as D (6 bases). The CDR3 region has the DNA TGTGCCAGCAGTTATGCGGGGAGCACAGATACGCAGTATTTT. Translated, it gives CASSYAGSTDTQYF.